Sequencing of this T cell receptor beta chain was carried out in a study of naive and memory T cell subsets. Whole-study findings and limits: There was no ground truth to check naive and memory subset results. From naive to CM, EM and EMRA, diversity decreased and Gini increased.

This clonotype has only a few counts. Its matching antigen is unknown. Trimming cost V 6 bases and J 1 base, with 6 bases left between them. The CDR3 is 12 amino acids. Germline CDR1 is SNHLY and CDR2 is FYNNEI. Four subsets defined by CD45RA and CD27 were sorted after CD3, CD4, CD8 and live/dead staining. The beta constant-region primer was an equimolar mix of two oligonucleotides covering TRBC1 and TRBC2. TCRdb processed the UMI-ligation and nested PCR reads anew with MiXCR; each CDR3 protein has one entry. Altogether tens of thousands of distinct CDR3 sequences are present, about an eighth being singletons, with the ten largest covering approximately 0.94%.

Sequencing was performed on central memory CD4+ T cells from blood. The genes are TRBV2 and TRBJ1-2; D might be TRBD1 (5 bases). The receptor's source is a human donor in good health. CDR3 sequence (DNA): TGTGCCAGCAGGACAGTTAACTATGGCTACACCTTC. This translates into CASRTVNYGYTF.